A single sample gave rise to the 2 T cell receptor beta chains below, sequenced in a study of blood T cell repertoires in COVID-19 (TCRdb year 2020). The library was prepared using the immunoSEQ multiplex PCR assay. TCRdb stores this immuneACCESS table with in-frame sequences only. Part of the clones is absent; in the studies checked, under half of the shortfall reflects unresolved V genes, and no reason is known for the rest. Present in this sample are around 230,000 clones, roughly 84% of which were seen just once. Roughly 27% of the sample is taken by the ten largest. The sample consisted of peripheral blood. The receptors stem from a man between 40 and 49 years old with acute or convalescent COVID-19.

The rearrangement uses TRBV7-8 and TRBJ1-6; 9 positions match TRBD1. After removal of 5 bases from V and 0 bases from J, the junction contained 8 bases not matched to a gene. This CDR3 has 18 amino acids. CDR1 and CDR2 from the germline V gene are SGHVS and FQNEAQ. The CDR3, as DNA: TGTGCCAGCAGCCGGGGGACAGGGTCGAGCTCCTATAATTCACCCCTCCACTTT. This sequence encodes CASSRGTGSSSYNSPLHF. Full variable domain (rest looked up from reference TRBV7-8 and TRBJ1-6): GAGVSQSPRYKVAKRGQDVALRCDPISGHVSLFWYQQALGQGPEFLTYFQNEAQLDKSGLPSDRFFAERPEGSVSTLKIQRTQQEDSAVYLCASSRGTGSSSYNSPLHFGNGTRLTVT.

The chain joins TRBV10-1 to TRBJ2-6; D gene unclear. CDR1 WNHNN and CDR2 SYGVQD come from the germline V gene (reference sequence). The CDR3 length is 15 residues. Trimming removed 0 bases from V and 11 bases from J, with 14 bases in between. CDR3 in amino acids: CASSESRLSIYVLTF. The CDR3 nucleotides read TGCGCCAGCAGTGAGTCTAGACTTTCAATATACGTCCTGACTTTC.